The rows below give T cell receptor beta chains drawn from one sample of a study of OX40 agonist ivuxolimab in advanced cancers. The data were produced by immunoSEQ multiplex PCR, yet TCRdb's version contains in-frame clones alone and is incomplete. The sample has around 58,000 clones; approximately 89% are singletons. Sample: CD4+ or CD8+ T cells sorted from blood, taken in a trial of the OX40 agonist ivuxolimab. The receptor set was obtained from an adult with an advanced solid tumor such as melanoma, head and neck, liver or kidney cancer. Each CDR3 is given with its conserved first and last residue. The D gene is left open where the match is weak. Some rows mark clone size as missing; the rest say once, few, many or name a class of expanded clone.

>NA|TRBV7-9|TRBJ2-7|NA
CASSSSASGNEQYF
TGTGCCAGCAGCTCGTCCGCATCAGGAAACGAGCAGTACTTC
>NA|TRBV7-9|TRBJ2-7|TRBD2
CASSLPGLAGPYNSYEQYF
TGTGCCAGCAGCCTTCCGGGACTAGCGGGACCATATAACTCCTACGAGCAGTACTTC
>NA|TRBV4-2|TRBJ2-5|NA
CASRGAGRGQETQYF
TGTGCCAGCAGGGGGGCGGGTCGAGGGCAAGAGACCCAGTACTTC
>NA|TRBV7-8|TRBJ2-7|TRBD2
CASSFTSASYEQYF
TGTGCCAGCAGCTTTACTAGCGCTTCCTACGAGCAGTACTTC
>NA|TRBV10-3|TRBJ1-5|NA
CVISESEGHSNQPQHF
TGTGTCATCAGTGAGTCCGAAGGACATAGCAATCAGCCCCAGCATTTT
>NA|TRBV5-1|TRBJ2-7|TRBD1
CASSLVGTGGKEQYF
TGCGCCAGCAGCTTGGTGGGGACAGGGGGCAAGGAGCAGTACTTC
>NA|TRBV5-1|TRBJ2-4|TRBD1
CASSIGQGVGKNIQYF
TGCGCCAGCAGCATAGGACAGGGGGTTGGCAAAAACATTCAGTACTTC
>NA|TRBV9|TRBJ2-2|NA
CASSGLLETFYTGELFF
TGTGCCAGCAGCGGATTGTTGGAGACGTTTTACACCGGGGAGCTGTTTTTT
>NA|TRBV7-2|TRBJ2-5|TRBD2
CASSTGLAPETQYF
TGTGCCAGCAGCACGGGACTAGCCCCCGAGACCCAGTACTTC
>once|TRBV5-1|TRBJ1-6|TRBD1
CASSVGTGSNSPLHF
TGCGCCAGCAGCGTGGGGACAGGGTCTAATTCACCCCTCCACTTT
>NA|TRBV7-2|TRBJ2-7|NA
CASSSSRGSYEQYF
TGTGCCAGCAGCTCCTCCAGGGGTTCGTACGAGCAGTACTTC
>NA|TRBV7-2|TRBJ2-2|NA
CASSFQVNTGELFF
TGTGCCAGCAGCTTCCAGGTGAACACCGGGGAGCTGTTTTTT
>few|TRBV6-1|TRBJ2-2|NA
CASRVGTDRELFF
TGTGCCAGCAGAGTCGGGACTGACCGGGAGCTGTTTTTT
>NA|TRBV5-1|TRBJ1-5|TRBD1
CASSPTGGEGPQHF
TGCGCCAGCAGCCCGACAGGGGGCGAGGGTCCCCAGCATTTT
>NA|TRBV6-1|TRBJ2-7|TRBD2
CASSEWRGGVDEQYF
TGTGCCAGCAGTGAATGGAGGGGAGGGGTCGACGAGCAGTACTTC
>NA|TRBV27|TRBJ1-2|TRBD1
CASSLVRDRQYGYTF
TGTGCCAGCAGTTTGGTCAGGGACAGACAATATGGCTACACCTTC
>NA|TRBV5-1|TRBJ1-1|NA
CASSLFGTDDTEAFF
TGCGCCAGCAGCTTGTTTGGGACCGATGACACTGAAGCTTTCTTT
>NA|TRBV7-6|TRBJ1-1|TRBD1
CASSRDREGTEAFF
TGTGCCAGCAGCCGGGACAGGGAAGGGACTGAAGCTTTCTTT
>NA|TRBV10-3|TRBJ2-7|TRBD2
CALKREGGSYEQYF
TGTGCCTTAAAACGGGAGGGCGGCTCCTACGAGCAGTACTTC
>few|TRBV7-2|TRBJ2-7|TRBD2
CASSSGRGVEQYF
TGTGCCAGCAGCTCCGGTCGGGGGGTTGAGCAGTACTTC
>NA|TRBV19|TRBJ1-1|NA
CASSRERTNTEAFF
TGTGCCAGTAGTAGGGAAAGGACGAACACTGAAGCTTTCTTT
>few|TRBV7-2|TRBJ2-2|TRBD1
CASSLQGAPGELFF
TGTGCCAGCAGCCTACAGGGGGCGCCCGGGGAGCTGTTTTTT
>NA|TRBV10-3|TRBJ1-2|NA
CANSVDGDGYTF
TGTGCCAACTCGGTGGATGGTGATGGCTACACCTTC
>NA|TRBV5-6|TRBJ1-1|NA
CASSLRQGLGTEAFF
TGTGCCAGCAGCTTGAGGCAGGGTTTGGGCACTGAAGCTTTCTTT
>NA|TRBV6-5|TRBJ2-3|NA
CASSNSLQGDTQYF
TGTGCCAGCAGTAACTCCCTACAGGGAGATACGCAGTATTTT
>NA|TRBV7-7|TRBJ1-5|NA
CASSFWIHGGTSNQPQHF
TGTGCCAGCAGCTTTTGGATCCACGGTGGGACGAGCAATCAGCCCCAGCATTTT
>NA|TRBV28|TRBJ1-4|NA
CASSPRGETNEKLFF
TGTGCCAGCAGTCCCCGGGGAGAGACTAATGAAAAACTGTTTTTT
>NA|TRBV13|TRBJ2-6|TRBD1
CASSLGTGKGSGANVLTF
TGTGCCAGCAGCTTAGGGACAGGGAAAGGATCTGGGGCCAACGTCCTGACTTTC
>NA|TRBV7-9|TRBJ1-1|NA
CASSLPPTFEAFF
TGTGCCAGCAGCTTACCCCCAACTTTCGAAGCTTTCTTT
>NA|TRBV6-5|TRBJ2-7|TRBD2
CASSYGGLARYEQYF
TGTGCCAGCAGTTACGGGGGACTAGCTAGGTACGAGCAGTACTTC
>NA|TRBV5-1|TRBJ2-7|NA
CASSLGFAEQYF
TGCGCCAGCAGCTTGGGCTTCGCGGAGCAGTACTTC
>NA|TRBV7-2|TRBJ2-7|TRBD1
CASSLDRGLYEQYF
TGTGCCAGCAGCCTAGACAGGGGGCTCTACGAGCAGTACTTC
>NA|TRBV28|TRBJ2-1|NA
CASSLIGRGNEQFF
TGTGCCAGCAGTTTAATAGGCAGGGGCAATGAGCAGTTCTTC
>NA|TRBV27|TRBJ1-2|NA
CASNGQRYGYTF
TGTGCCAGCAACGGACAGAGGTATGGCTACACCTTC
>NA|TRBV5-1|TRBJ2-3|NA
CASSLGGSTDTQYF
TGCGCCAGCAGCTTAGGAGGGAGCACAGATACGCAGTATTTT
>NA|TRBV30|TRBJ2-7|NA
CAWRVTAGEQYF
TGTGCCTGGAGAGTAACAGCTGGCGAGCAGTACTTC
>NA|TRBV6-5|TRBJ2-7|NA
CASRRDRVTPYEQYF
TGTGCCAGCAGGCGGGACAGAGTCACCCCCTACGAGCAGTACTTC
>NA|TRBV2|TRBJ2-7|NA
CASSSGPFSEQYF
TGTGCCAGCAGTTCGGGCCCCTTTAGCGAGCAGTACTTC
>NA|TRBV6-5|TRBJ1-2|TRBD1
CASSRDRGYYGYTF
TGTGCCAGCAGTAGGGACAGGGGATACTATGGCTACACCTTC
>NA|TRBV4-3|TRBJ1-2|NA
CASSQENREVDGYTF
TGCGCCAGCAGCCAAGAAAACAGGGAAGTCGATGGCTACACCTTC
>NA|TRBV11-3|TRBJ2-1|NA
CASSLGSEKKFF
TGTGCCAGCAGCTTAGGGTCGGAGAAGAAGTTCTTC
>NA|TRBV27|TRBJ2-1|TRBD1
CASSPGRTGILLHEQFF
TGTGCCAGCAGCCCAGGAAGGACAGGGATATTACTCCATGAGCAGTTCTTC
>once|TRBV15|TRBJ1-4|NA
CATSRANEKLFF
TGTGCCACCAGCAGAGCTAATGAAAAACTGTTTTTT
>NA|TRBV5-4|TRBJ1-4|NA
CASSRDSGIATNEKLFF
TGTGCCAGCTCTCGGGACTCAGGAATTGCAACTAATGAAAAACTGTTTTTT
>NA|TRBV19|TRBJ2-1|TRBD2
CASSMPSLGLLAGLLDEQFF
TGTGCCAGTAGTATGCCCTCGCTAGGACTTCTAGCGGGGCTGCTAGATGAGCAGTTCTTC
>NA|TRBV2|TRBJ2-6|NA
CASRRLGSSGANVLTF
TGTGCCAGCAGAAGGCTAGGAAGCTCTGGGGCCAACGTCCTGACTTTC
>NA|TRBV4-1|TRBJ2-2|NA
CATRDGNTGELFF
TGCGCCACCCGGGACGGGAACACCGGGGAGCTGTTTTTT
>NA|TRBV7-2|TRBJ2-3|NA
CASSPRGYTDTQYF
TGTGCCAGCAGCCCACGGGGGTACACAGATACGCAGTATTTT
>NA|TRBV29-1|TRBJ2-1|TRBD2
CSVLGTSGSNEQFF
TGCAGCGTTCTTGGGACTAGCGGGAGCAATGAGCAGTTCTTC
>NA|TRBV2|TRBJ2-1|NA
CASRGFQGGSSYNEQFF
TGTGCCAGCAGAGGCTTTCAGGGGGGGAGCTCCTACAATGAGCAGTTCTTC
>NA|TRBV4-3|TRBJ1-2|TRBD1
CASSQDWGQGMSGYTF
TGCGCCAGCAGCCAAGATTGGGGACAGGGGATGAGTGGCTACACCTTC
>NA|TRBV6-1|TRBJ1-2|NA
CASSERDSKIGGYTF
TGTGCCAGCAGTGAAAGAGACTCGAAGATTGGTGGCTACACCTTC
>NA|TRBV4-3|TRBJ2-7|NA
CASSQDGQYSSYEQYF
TGCGCCAGCAGCCAGGATGGACAATACAGCTCCTACGAGCAGTACTTC
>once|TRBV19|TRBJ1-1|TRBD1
CASRRGGGTEAFF
TGTGCCAGTAGGAGAGGGGGCGGCACTGAAGCTTTCTTT
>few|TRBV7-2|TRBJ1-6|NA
CASSTTGAQVSTLHF
TGTGCCAGCAGCACTACGGGGGCTCAAGTTTCAACCCTCCACTTT
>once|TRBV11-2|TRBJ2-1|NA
CASSEGPRQFF
TGTGCCAGCAGCGAGGGGCCTAGACAGTTCTTC
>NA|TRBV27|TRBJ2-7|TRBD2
CASQLAGGYEQYF
TGTGCCAGCCAGCTAGCGGGCGGATACGAGCAGTACTTC